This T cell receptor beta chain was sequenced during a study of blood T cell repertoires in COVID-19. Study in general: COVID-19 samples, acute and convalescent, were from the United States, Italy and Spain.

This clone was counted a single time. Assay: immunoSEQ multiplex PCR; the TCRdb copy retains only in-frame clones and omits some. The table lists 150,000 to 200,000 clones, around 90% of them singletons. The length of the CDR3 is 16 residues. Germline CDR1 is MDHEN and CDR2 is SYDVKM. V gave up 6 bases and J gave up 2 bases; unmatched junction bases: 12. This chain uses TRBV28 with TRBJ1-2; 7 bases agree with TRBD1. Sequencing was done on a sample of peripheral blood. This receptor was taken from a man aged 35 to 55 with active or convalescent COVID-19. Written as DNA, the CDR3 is TGTGCCAGCAGCTCTCACCGGGACAGCTTAAACTATGGCTACACCTTC. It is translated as CASSSHRDSLNYGYTF.